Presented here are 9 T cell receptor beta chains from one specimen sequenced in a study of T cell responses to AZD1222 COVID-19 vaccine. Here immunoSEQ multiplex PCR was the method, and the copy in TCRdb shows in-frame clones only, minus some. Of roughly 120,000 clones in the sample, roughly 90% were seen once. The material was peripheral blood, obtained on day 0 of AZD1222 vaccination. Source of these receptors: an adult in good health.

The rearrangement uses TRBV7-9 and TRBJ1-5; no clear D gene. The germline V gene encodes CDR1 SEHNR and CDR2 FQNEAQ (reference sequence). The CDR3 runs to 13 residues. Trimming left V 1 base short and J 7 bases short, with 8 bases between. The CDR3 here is CASSLGGIQPQHF. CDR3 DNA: TGTGCCAGCAGCTTAGGAGGGATACAGCCCCAGCATTTT.

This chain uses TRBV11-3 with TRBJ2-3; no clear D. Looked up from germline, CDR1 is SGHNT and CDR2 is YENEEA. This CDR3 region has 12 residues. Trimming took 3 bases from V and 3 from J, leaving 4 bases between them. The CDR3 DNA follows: TGTGCCAGCAGCTTCCGTACAGATACGCAGTATTTT. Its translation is CASSFRTDTQYF. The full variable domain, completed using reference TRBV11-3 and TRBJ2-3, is EAGVVQSPRYKIIEKKQPVAFWCNPISGHNTLYWYLQNLGQGPELLIRYENEEAVDDSQLPKDRFSAERLKGVDSTLKIQPAELGDSAVYLCASSFRTDTQYFGPGTRLTVL.

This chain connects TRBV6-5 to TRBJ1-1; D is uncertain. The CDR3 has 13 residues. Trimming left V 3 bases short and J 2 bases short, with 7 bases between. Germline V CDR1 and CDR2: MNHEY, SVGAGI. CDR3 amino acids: CASSYRTNTEAFF. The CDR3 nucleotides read TGTGCCAGCAGTTATAGGACTAACACTGAAGCTTTCTTT.

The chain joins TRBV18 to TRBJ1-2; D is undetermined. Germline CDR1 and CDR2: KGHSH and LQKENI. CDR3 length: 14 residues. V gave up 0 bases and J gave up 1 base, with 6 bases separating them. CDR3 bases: TGTGCCAGCTCACCACCCTTATTTAACTATGGCTACACCTTC. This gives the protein CASSPPLFNYGYTF.

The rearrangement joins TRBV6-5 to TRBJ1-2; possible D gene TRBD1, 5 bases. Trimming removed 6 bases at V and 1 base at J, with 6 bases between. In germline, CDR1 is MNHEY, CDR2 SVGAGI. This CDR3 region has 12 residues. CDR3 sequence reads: CASSQGNYGYTF. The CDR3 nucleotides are TGTGCCAGCAGCCAGGGTAACTATGGCTACACCTTC.

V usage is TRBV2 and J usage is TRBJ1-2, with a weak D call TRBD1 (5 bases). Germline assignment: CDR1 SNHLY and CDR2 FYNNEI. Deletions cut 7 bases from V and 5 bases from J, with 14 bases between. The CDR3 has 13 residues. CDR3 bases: TGTGCCAGCAACTTCCGGGACGGATATGGCTACACCTTC. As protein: CASNFRDGYGYTF.

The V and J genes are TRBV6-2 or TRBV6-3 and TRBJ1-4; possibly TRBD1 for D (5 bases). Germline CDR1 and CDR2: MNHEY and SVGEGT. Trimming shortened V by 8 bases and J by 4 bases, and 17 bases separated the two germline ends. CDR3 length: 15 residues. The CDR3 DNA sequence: TGTGCCAGCCGCCGATCTCAGGGTAATAATGAAAAACTGTTTTTT. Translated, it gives CASRRSQGNNEKLFF.

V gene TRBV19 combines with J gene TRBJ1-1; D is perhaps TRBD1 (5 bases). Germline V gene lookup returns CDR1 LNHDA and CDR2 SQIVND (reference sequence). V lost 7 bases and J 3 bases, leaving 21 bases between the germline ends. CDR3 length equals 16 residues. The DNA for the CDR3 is TGTGCCAGTACAAGGGACTCCTATTATGCGGACACTGAAGCTTTCTTT. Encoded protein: CASTRDSYYADTEAFF.

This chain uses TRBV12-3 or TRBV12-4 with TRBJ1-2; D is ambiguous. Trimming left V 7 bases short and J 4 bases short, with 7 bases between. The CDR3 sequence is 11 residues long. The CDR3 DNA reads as TGTGCCAGCACCTTCGGCTATGGCTACACCTTC. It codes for CASTFGYGYTF.